The next 12 T cell receptor beta chains were all read from a single sample in a study of regulatory T cells in long-lasting Graves disease. Time point described: persistent/refractory GD, antithyroid drugs over 5 years with positive TRAb. Scientists built the TCR library using RNA that was extracted from PBMCs. The TCR beta library used iRepertoire HTBI primers with Arm-PCR amplification of CDR3. TCRdb called the multiplex PCR reads again in MiXCR, with one record for every CDR3 protein. Here the sample spans under 450,000 distinct CDR3 sequences, 20% to 25% being singletons. Source: peripheral blood mononuclear cells (PBMCs), taken when the disease was refractory, from a patient treated with antithyroid drugs. Source of these receptors: a woman between 40 and 50 years old with Graves disease.

The rearrangement links TRBV6-1 to TRBJ2-5, with D perhaps TRBD2 (5 bases). V lost 5 bases, J lost 6 bases, and 10 bases lay in between. Germline V CDR1 and CDR2: MNHNS, SASEGT. The CDR3 sequence is 12 residues long. The CDR3 reads CASSPTGKTQYF. DNA for the CDR3: TGTGCCAGCAGTCCCACGGGGAAGACCCAGTACTTC.

In this sample, this clonotype turned up many times. The chain couples TRBV6-1 to TRBJ2-4, with 7 nucleotides matching TRBD2. The J segment lost 2 bases and the V segment lost 2 bases, leaving 12 bases of the junction unmatched. CDR1 is MNHNS, CDR2 SASEGT, per germline. There are 18 residues in the CDR3. CDR3 DNA sequence: TGTGCCAGCAGTGAAAAGGGTTCGGGCGGGAGAACCAAAAACATTCAGTACTTC. Encoded protein: CASSEKGSGGRTKNIQYF.

This clonotype was counted a few times. The V and J genes are TRBV10-1 and TRBJ2-2; D gene ambiguous. V gave up 5 bases and J gave up 1 base, with 14 bases separating them. CDR1 is WNHNN, CDR2 SYGVQD, per germline (reference sequence). The CDR3 is 16 amino acids. The CDR3 DNA sequence: TGCGCCAGCAGTTCCCCCCTGGACGGGAACACCGGGGAGCTGTTTTTT. This codes for CASSSPLDGNTGELFF.

The chain uses TRBV9 and TRBJ1-2; D remains ambiguous. Germline CDR1 SGDLS, CDR2 YYNGEE. The ends were cut back, 3 bases at V and 4 bases at J, with 10 bases in the middle. This CDR3 is 13 amino acids long. CDR3 region: CASSAGSAYGYTF. CDR3 in DNA: TGTGCCAGCAGCGCTGGGTCTGCCTATGGCTACACCTTC.

A few counts support this clonotype. This rearrangement joins TRBV5-1 to TRBJ1-1; D unclear. From germline, CDR1 is SGHRS and CDR2 YFSETQ. Trimming cost V 5 bases and J 0 bases, with 8 bases left between them. The CDR3 totals 13 residues. The CDR3 loop is CASRLELNTEAFF. The CDR3 nucleotides read TGCGCCAGCAGACTGGAGCTGAACACTGAAGCTTTCTTT.

The chain has TRBV9 and TRBJ2-7, with D perhaps matching TRBD2 (5 bases). CDR1 SGDLS and CDR2 YYNGEE come from the germline V gene. The CDR3 has 15 amino acids. V was clipped by 0 bases and J by 3 bases, with 13 bases between them. CDR3 loop: CASSVGPRRDYEQYF. The CDR3, as DNA: TGTGCCAGCAGCGTAGGCCCTCGCCGGGACTACGAGCAGTACTTC.

This clonotype has a handful of counts. The V and J genes are TRBV20-1 and TRBJ1-2, with D uncertain. Trimming cost V 6 bases and J 6 bases, with 20 bases left between them. The germline V gene encodes CDR1 DFQATT and CDR2 SNEGSKA (reference sequence). The CDR3 totals 14 residues. CDR3 protein: CSALAPRPGHGYTF. CDR3 DNA sequence: TGCAGTGCACTGGCCCCCAGGCCGGGCCATGGCTACACCTTC.

Notes on this clonotype: This may arise from a read error, as a much more abundant clone is one base away. V and J are TRBV29-1 and TRBJ1-1, with D hard to call. The ends were cut back, 6 bases at V and 3 bases at J, with 8 bases in the middle. The CDR3 extends over 11 amino acids. From germline, CDR1 is SQVTM and CDR2 ANQGSEA. In nucleotides, the CDR3 is TGCAGCGTGGCAGGAGACACTGAAGCTTTCTTT. This gives the protein CSVAGDTEAFF.

This clonotype was seen repeatedly, ten times or more. V usage is TRBV5-1 and J usage is TRBJ1-1; TRBD1 aligns across 8 bases. The CDR3 is made up of 14 amino acids. V shed 4 bases and J 1 base; nucleotides not matched to a gene: 3. Germline V gene sequence: CDR1 SGHRS, CDR2 YFSETQ. Written as DNA, the CDR3 is TGCGCCAGCAGCCACGGACAGGGGAACACTGAAGCTTTCTTT. It yields the protein CASSHGQGNTEAFF.

In regard to this clonotype: A read error may explain this, as a much larger clone is one base away. The chain joins TRBV12-3 or TRBV12-4 to TRBJ2-5; maybe TRBD2 (5 bases). There are 12 residues in the CDR3. This CDR3 reads CAGRRESETQYF. As DNA, the CDR3 is TGTGCCGGCAGAAGGGAGTCGGAGACCCAGTACTTC.

The genes are TRBV3-1 and TRBJ1-1; D not certain. The CDR3 extends over 14 amino acids. CDR1 is LGHDT and CDR2 is YNNKEL in the germline V gene (reference sequence). V lost 1 base and J 2 bases, leaving 8 bases between the germline ends. CDR3 in amino acids: CASSQVSGNTEAFF. Here the CDR3 DNA reads TGTGCCAGCAGCCAAGTGAGCGGTAACACTGAAGCTTTCTTT.

In this sample, this clonotype turned up a few times. A much larger clone sits a single nucleotide away, making a read error possible. The CDR3 bases are TGTGCCAGCAGTTTATGGATGGGACGGTATAGCAATCAGCCCCAGCATTTT. The encoded protein is CASSLWMGRYSNQPQHF. The V call is TRBV28, the J call TRBJ1-5; perhaps TRBD1 as D (5 bases). Germline V gives CDR1 MDHEN, CDR2 SYDVKM. The CDR3 has 17 residues. The ends were cut back, 0 bases at V and 0 bases at J, with 12 bases in the middle.